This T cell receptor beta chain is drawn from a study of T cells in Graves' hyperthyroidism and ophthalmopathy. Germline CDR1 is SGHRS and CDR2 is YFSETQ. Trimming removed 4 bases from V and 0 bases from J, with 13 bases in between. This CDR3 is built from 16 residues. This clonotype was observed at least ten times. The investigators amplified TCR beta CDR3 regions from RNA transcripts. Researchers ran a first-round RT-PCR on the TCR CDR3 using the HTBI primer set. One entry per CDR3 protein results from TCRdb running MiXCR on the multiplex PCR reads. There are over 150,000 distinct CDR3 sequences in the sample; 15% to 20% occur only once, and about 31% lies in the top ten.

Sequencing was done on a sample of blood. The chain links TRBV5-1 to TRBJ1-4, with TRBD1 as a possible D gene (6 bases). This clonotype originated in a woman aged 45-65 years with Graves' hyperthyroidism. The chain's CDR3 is CASSRGAVATNEKLFF. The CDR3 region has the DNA TGCGCCAGCAGCCGGGGGGCAGTTGCAACTAATGAAAAACTGTTTTTT.